The 13 T cell receptor beta chains in this list originate from one sample, sequenced in a study of T cell responses to AZD1222 COVID-19 vaccine. Some clones are missing from TCRdb's copy, which holds only in-frame ones; the method was immunoSEQ multiplex PCR. The sample carries about 170,000 clones, approximately 90% recorded once. The material sequenced was peripheral blood, taken 28 days after the second AZD1222 dose. The receptor source for this set is an adult who received the AZD1222 COVID-19 vaccine.

CDR3 DNA sequence: TGTGCCAGCAGTTCCGGGACAGGGGTCTACGAGCAGTACTTC. Translating gives CASSSGTGVYEQYF. V usage is TRBV7-9 and J usage is TRBJ2-7, with 10 nucleotides matching TRBD1. CDR1 is SEHNR, CDR2 FQNEAQ, per germline (reference sequence). Germline trimming cut 6 bases from V and 3 bases from J; bases unmatched to any gene: 5. This CDR3 region has 14 residues.

The J gene is TRBJ1-5, the V gene TRBV10-3, with D uncertain. The CDR3 length is 13 residues. Trimming cost V 10 bases and J 6 bases, with 16 bases left between them. Germline CDR1 ENHRY, CDR2 SYGVKD. The CDR3 DNA follows: TGTGCCACCCTACCCACTATGGGTCAGCCCCAGCATTTT. It yields the protein CATLPTMGQPQHF.

The J gene is TRBJ2-1, the V gene TRBV19, with 9 bases identical to TRBD1. Per germline, CDR1 LNHDA and CDR2 SQIVND (reference sequence). The CDR3 sequence is 14 residues long. V was clipped by 5 bases and J by 6 bases; unmatched bases: 5. The CDR3 loop is CASSLGQGLNEQFF. For the CDR3, the DNA is TGTGCCAGTAGTTTGGGACAGGGACTCAATGAGCAGTTCTTC.

V usage is TRBV7-9 and J usage is TRBJ1-1; 10 nucleotides agree with TRBD1. Germline CDR1 and CDR2: SEHNR and FQNEAQ (reference sequence). The CDR3 is made up of 18 amino acids. Unmatched junction bases numbered 13, after V lost 1 base and J lost 5 bases. The CDR3 reads CASSLGGGTGVYRTEAFF. In nucleotides, the CDR3 is TGTGCCAGCAGCTTAGGCGGGGGGACAGGGGTCTATAGAACTGAAGCTTTCTTT.

In this sample, this clone turned up once. The chain joins TRBV6-5 to TRBJ1-1; tentatively, D is TRBD1 (5 bases). Germline V gives CDR1 MNHEY, CDR2 SVGAGI. The V and J ends lost 5 bases and 0 bases respectively, with 7 bases between them. The CDR3 consists of 13 residues. Here the CDR3 reads CASSQTVNTEAFF. CDR3 coding DNA: TGTGCCAGCAGTCAGACAGTGAACACTGAAGCTTTCTTT.

This clone was seen a handful of times. The chain links TRBV2 to TRBJ1-6, with unresolved D. In germline, CDR1 is SNHLY, CDR2 FYNNEI. V shed 6 bases and J shed 7 bases, with 13 bases lying between them. The CDR3 consists of 14 residues. The CDR3 region has the DNA TGTGCCAGCAGCCTCAAACTTGGGAATTCACCCCTCCACTTT. Protein sequence: CASSLKLGNSPLHF.

To note about this clone: This specimen includes other DNA sequences encoding the same CDR3. The gene calls are TRBV27 and TRBJ2-7; tentatively, D is TRBD2 (5 bases). Trimming took off 0 bases at V and 0 bases at J, with 6 bases between the two ends. The CDR3 has 14 amino acids. Germline V gene sequence: CDR1 MNHEY, CDR2 SMNVEV (reference sequence). Here the CDR3 reads CASSLSGSSYEQYF. CDR3 in DNA: TGTGCCAGCAGTTTATCAGGGAGCTCCTACGAGCAGTACTTC.

The chain recombines TRBV5-4 with TRBJ1-2; D not certain. The germline gives CDR1 SGHNT, CDR2 YYREEE (reference sequence). The CDR3 totals 15 residues. The germline V and J ends were trimmed by 4 bases and 3 bases, with 16 bases remaining between them. The CDR3 loop reads CASSPAGKADYGYTF. DNA for the CDR3: TGTGCCAGCAGCCCGGCTGGCAAGGCGGACTATGGCTACACCTTC.

The chain employs TRBV11-1 and TRBJ1-2; no definite D call. This CDR3 is built from 13 residues. Looked up from germline, CDR1 is SGHAT and CDR2 is FQDESV (reference sequence). The V end lost 2 bases, the J end lost 1 base, and 5 bases lay between the germline ends. CDR3 sequence reads: CASSLTDNYGYTF. The CDR3 bases are TGTGCCAGCAGCTTAACAGATAACTATGGCTACACCTTC. The whole variable domain, remainder taken from reference TRBV11-1 and TRBJ1-2, is EAEVAQSPRYKITEKSQAVAFWCDPISGHATLYWYRQILGQGPELLVQFQDESVVDDSQLPKDRFSAERLKGVDSTLKIQPAELGDSAMYLCASSLTDNYGYTFGSGTRLTVV.

The rearrangement uses TRBV9 and TRBJ2-2; D gene ambiguous. This CDR3 spans 15 amino acids. V lost 2 bases, J lost 0 bases, and 8 bases lay in between. Germline CDR1 is SGDLS and CDR2 is YYNGEE. The CDR3 loop is CASSVAPTNTGELFF. The CDR3 region has the DNA TGTGCCAGCAGCGTCGCCCCAACGAACACCGGGGAGCTGTTTTTT.

The V call is TRBV19, the J call TRBJ2-5, with 9 nucleotides matching TRBD1. The CDR3 consists of 14 residues. The germline V gene encodes CDR1 LNHDA and CDR2 SQIVND (reference sequence). V lost 6 bases and J lost 3; bases outside the gene matches: 5. CDR3 sequence (DNA): TGTGCCAGTAGGAGGACAGGGGTTGAAGAGACCCAGTACTTC. Encoded protein: CASRRTGVEETQYF.

This chain links TRBV27 with TRBJ1-1; possible D gene TRBD1, 5 bases. V was pared by 5 bases and J by 0 bases, with 10 bases between. From germline, CDR1 is MNHEY and CDR2 SMNVEV (reference sequence). This CDR3 region has 14 residues. CDR3 in DNA: TGTGCCAGCAGTCCGGGGACGATGAACACTGAAGCTTTCTTT. Protein sequence: CASSPGTMNTEAFF.

The V gene is TRBV4-3, the J gene TRBJ2-1; no firm D call. The CDR3 consists of 12 residues. Germline V gene lookup returns CDR1 LGHNA and CDR2 YSLEER. V was pared by 4 bases and J by 10 bases, with 11 bases between. This CDR3 reads CASSPGGWEQFF. DNA for the CDR3: TGCGCCAGCAGCCCGGGCGGTTGGGAGCAGTTCTTC.